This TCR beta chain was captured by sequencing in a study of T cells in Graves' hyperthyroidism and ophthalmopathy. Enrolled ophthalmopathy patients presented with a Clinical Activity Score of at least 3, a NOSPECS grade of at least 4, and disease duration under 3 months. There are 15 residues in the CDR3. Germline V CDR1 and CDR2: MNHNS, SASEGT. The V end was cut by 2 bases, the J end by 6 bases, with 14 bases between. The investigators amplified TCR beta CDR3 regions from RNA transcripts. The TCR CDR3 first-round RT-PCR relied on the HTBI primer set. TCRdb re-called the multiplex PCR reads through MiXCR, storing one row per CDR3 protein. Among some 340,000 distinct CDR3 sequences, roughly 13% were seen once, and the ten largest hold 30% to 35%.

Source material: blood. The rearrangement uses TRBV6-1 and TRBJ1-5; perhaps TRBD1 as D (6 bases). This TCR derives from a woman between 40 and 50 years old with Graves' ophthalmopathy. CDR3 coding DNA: TGTGCCAGCAGTGAAAGGCGACCGGGGGCTCAGCCCCAGCATTTT. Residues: CASSERRPGAQPQHF.